The source of this T cell receptor beta chain is a study of T cells after yellow fever vaccination. Study summary: Low-cell-number fractions underwent preparation using SMART-Seq v4 Ultra Low Input.

TCRdb processed the 5' RACE reads anew with MiXCR; each CDR3 protein has one entry. The repertoire holds 300,000 or so distinct CDR3 sequences, with approximately 13% as singletons. Per germline, CDR1 SNHLY and CDR2 FYNNEI. Trimming pared 5 bases from V and 4 bases from J, leaving 11 bases between. The CDR3 covers 14 residues. The input for sequencing was CD4+ T cells sorted from PBMCs, taken 45 days after the yellow fever booster vaccination. The chain combines TRBV2 with TRBJ2-2; possibly TRBD2 for D (5 bases). The receptor comes from a man aged 25-45 years who received the YFV17D yellow fever vaccine. The CDR3, as DNA: TGTGCCAGCAGTCAACTAGTGTTCACCGGGGAGCTGTTTTTT. Translated, it gives CASSQLVFTGELFF.